Here is one TCR beta chain with its context. Its antigen remains unidentified. CDR1 is SGHTA and CDR2 is FQGNSA in the germline V gene. There are 14 residues in the CDR3. V lost 5 bases and J lost 6, with 13 bases in between. This sample was taken from a study of T cells in pancreatic ductal adenocarcinoma. Selected pancreatic ductal adenocarcinoma patients had undergone surgery without neoadjuvant therapy. General study findings and limits: Results skew toward the minority of patients with early-stage disease. Mean clonality was around 0.11 in tumors and roughly 0.066 in blood, not significantly different.

Data came from immunoSEQ multiplex PCR; TCRdb stores just in-frame clones and leaves some out. The sample holds under 30,000 clones, just over 90% seen once. This clonotype originated in a human donor with pancreatic ductal adenocarcinoma. Sample: PBMCs. The V call is TRBV7-2, the J call TRBJ2-2; possible D gene TRBD2, 5 bases. The CDR3 DNA is TGTGCCAGCAGCCGACTTACTAGTCCCGGGGAGCTGTTTTTT. This gives the protein CASSRLTSPGELFF. The full variable domain, in which reference TRBV7-2 and TRBJ2-2 provide the parts outside the CDR3, is GAGVSQSPSNKVTEKGKDVELRCDPISGHTALYWYRQSLGQGLEFLIYFQGNSAPDKSGLPSDRFSAERTGGSVSTLTIQRTQQEDSAVYLCASSRLTSPGELFFGEGSRLTVL.